This T cell receptor beta chain was recovered during a study of tumor-infiltrating lymphocytes in primary liver carcinoma. Study-wide results and caveats: Reduced overlap was seen in tumor-adjacent and tumor-blood pairs versus tumor region pairs.

Unsorted whole blood supplied the RNA, and germline DNA was extracted too. The V segment lost 4 bases and the J segment 6 bases; nucleotides outside the gene matches: 8. CDR1 and CDR2 (germline): SGHRS, YFSETQ. The CDR3 is made up of 14 amino acids. As regards this clonotype: Its specificity is not known.

TCR beta cDNA was reverse-transcribed from about 0.45 ug of total RNA. The reaction used a constant-region primer and ProtoScript II reverse transcriptase. ARM-PCR, slightly modified, supplied the TCR beta libraries through three nested multiplex PCR rounds. TRBV1-TRBV30 forward primers paired with a C-beta reverse primer drove the first two PCR rounds, roughly 9 cycles each. Via MiXCR, TCRdb re-called the multiplex PCR reads, giving one row per CDR3 protein. This sample carries about 330,000 distinct CDR3 sequences, 65% of them seen once, and the ten largest clones take 6.5%. The clonotype comes from a man aged 40-49 years with primary liver carcinoma and hepatitis B virus infection. The gene calls are TRBV5-1 and TRBJ2-7; TRBD2 matches at 9 bases. Sequencing input: peripheral blood. The CDR3 coding sequence is TGCGCCAGCAGCGGGAGTCAGCGGGGGGCCGAGCAGTACTTC. This codes for CASSGSQRGAEQYF.